Described below is a single TCR beta chain sequence and its context. Under the authors' procedure: From ImmunoSEQ came sequences covering only the junction and carrying no quality scores, so filtering differed. Sequencing used immunoSEQ multiplex PCR; TCRdb keeps in-frame clones, though not all of them. V and J calls and clone size are copied from that table; D and trimming were computed from the DNA. Of 2 million to 3 million clones detected, 93% appear once; the ten largest clones hold roughly 0.36%. This record comes from a study of shared clonotypes between healthy human individuals. Trimming left V 1 base short and J 3 bases short, with 9 bases between. The CDR3 totals 15 residues. Germline V CDR1 and CDR2: SGHTA, FQGTGA.

The sequenced sample was naive CD4+ T cells from PBMCs. Subset reported: CD45RA+ positively selected. The clonotype originates from a young man in good health. Some clones in this sample may be carry-over from other donors' samples. The genes are TRBV7-3 and TRBJ2-2, with D possibly TRBD2 on 5 matching bases. CDR3 region: CASSLKQRYTGELFF. In DNA, the CDR3 is TGTGCCAGCAGCTTAAAACAGCGGTACACCGGGGAGCTGTTTTTT.